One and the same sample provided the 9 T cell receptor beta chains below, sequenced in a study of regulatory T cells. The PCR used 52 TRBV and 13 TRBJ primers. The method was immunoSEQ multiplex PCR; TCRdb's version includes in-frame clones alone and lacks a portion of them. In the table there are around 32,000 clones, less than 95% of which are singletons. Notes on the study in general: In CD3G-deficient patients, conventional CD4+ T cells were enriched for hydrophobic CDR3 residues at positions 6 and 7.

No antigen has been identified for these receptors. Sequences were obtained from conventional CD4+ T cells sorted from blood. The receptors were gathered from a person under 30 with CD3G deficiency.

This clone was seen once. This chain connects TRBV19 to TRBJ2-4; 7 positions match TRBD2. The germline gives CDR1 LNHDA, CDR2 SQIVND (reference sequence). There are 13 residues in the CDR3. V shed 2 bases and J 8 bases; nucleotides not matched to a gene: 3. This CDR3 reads CASSILRGDIQYF. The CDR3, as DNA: TGTGCCAGTAGTATACTCCGGGGGGACATTCAGTACTTC.

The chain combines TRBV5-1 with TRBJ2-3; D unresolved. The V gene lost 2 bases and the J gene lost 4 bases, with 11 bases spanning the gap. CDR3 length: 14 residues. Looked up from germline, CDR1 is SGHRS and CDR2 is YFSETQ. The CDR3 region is CASSLQPNADTQYF. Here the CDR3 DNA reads TGCGCCAGCAGCTTACAACCGAACGCAGATACGCAGTATTTT. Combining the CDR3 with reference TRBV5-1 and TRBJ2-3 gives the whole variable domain KAGVTQTPRYLIKTRGQQVTLSCSPISGHRSVSWYQQTPGQGLQFLFEYFSETQRNKGNFPGRFSGRQFSNSRSEMNVSTLELGDSALYLCASSLQPNADTQYFGPGTRLTVL.

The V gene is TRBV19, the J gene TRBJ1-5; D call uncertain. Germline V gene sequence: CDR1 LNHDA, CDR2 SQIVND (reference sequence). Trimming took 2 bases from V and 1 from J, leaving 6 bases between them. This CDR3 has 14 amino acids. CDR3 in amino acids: CASSISRSNQPQHF. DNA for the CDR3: TGTGCCAGTAGTATATCAAGAAGCAATCAGCCCCAGCATTTT.

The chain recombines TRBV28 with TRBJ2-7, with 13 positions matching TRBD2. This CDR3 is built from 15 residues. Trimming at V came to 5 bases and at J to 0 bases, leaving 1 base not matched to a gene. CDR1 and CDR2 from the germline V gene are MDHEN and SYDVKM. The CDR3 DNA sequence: TGTGCCAGCAGTAGGACTAGCGGGGGCTCCTACGAGCAGTACTTC. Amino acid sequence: CASSRTSGGSYEQYF.

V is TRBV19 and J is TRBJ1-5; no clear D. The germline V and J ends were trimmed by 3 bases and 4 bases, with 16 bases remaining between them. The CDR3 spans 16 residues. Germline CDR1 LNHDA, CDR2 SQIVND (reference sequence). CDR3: CASSISRRAGNQPQHF. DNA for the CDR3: TGTGCCAGTAGTATTTCGAGGAGGGCCGGGAATCAGCCCCAGCATTTT.

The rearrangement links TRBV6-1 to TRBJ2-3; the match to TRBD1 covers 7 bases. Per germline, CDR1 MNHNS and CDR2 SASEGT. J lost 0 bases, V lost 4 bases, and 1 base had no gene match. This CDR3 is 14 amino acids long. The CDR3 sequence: CASSGQGSTDTQYF. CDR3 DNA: TGTGCCAGCAGTGGACAGGGTAGCACAGATACGCAGTATTTT.

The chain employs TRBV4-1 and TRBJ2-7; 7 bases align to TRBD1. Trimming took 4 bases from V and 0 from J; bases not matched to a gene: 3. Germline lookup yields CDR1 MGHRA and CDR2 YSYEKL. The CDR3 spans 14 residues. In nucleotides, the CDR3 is TGCGCCAGCAGCCCTGACAGGGCCTCCTACGAGCAGTACTTC. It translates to CASSPDRASYEQYF.

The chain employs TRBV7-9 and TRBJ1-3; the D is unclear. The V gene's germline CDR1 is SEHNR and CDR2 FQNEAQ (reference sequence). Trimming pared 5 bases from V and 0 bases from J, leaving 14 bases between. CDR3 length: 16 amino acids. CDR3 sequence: CASSGPGKSSGNTIYF. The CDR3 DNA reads TGTGCCAGCAGCGGGCCAGGAAAAAGCTCTGGAAACACCATATATTTT.

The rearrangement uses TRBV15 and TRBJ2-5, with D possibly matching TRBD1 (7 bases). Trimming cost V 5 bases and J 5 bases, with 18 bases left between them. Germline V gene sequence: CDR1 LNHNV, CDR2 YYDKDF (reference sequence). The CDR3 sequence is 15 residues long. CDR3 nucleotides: TGTGCCACCAGCTCTAGGGGCAGGGGGGACGAGACCCAGTACTTC. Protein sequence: CATSSRGRGDETQYF.